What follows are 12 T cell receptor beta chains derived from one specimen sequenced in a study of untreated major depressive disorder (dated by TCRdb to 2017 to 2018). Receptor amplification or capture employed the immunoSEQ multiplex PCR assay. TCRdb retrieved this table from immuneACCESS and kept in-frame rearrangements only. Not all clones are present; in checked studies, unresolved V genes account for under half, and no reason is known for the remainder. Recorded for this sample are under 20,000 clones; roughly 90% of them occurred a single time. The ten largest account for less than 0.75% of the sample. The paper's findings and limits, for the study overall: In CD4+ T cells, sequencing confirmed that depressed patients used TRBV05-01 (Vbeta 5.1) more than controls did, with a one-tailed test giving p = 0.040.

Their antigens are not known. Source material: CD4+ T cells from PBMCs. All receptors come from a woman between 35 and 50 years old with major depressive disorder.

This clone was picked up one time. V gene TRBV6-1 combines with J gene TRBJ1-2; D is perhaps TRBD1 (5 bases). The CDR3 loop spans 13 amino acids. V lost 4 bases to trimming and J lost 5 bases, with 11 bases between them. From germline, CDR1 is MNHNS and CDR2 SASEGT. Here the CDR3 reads CASSGVSGYGYTF. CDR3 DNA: TGTGCCAGCAGTGGGGTTTCAGGGTATGGCTACACCTTC.

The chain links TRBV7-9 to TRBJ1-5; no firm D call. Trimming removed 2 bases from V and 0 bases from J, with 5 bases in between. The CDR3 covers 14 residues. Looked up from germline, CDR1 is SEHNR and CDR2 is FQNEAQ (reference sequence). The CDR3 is CASSLSTSNQPQHF. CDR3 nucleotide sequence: TGTGCCAGCAGCTTAAGTACTAGCAATCAGCCCCAGCATTTT.

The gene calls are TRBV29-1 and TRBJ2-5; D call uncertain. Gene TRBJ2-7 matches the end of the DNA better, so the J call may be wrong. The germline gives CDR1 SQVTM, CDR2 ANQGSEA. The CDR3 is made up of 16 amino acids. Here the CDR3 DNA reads TGCAGCGTTACGAGCCCTCAAACATTGGCTCCCTACGAGCAGTACTTC. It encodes CSVTSPQTLAPYEQYF.

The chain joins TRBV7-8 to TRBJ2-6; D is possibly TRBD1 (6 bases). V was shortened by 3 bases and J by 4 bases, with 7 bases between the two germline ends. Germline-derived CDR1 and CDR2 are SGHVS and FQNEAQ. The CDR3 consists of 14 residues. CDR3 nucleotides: TGTGCCAGCAGCTTTGGGGGCGGGGCCAACGTCCTGACTTTC. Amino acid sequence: CASSFGGGANVLTF.

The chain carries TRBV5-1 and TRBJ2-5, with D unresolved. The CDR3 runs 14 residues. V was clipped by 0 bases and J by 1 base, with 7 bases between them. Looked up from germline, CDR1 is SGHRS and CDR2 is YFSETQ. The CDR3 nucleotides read TGCGCCAGCAGCTTGGAGCAGAGCCAAGAGACCCAGTACTTC. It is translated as CASSLEQSQETQYF.

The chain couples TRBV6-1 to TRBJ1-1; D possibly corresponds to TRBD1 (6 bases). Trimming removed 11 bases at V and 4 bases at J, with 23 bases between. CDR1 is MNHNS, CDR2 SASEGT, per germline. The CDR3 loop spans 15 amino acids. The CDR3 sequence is CAGGARSGAFTEAFF. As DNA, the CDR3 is TGTGCCGGGGGGGCTCGATCTGGGGCGTTCACTGAAGCTTTCTTT.

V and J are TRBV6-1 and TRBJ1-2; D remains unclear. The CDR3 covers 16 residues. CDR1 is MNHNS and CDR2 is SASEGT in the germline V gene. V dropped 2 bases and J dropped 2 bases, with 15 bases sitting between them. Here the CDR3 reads CASSELHSYENYGYTF. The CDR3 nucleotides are TGTGCCAGCAGTGAACTTCACTCGTACGAGAACTATGGCTACACCTTC.

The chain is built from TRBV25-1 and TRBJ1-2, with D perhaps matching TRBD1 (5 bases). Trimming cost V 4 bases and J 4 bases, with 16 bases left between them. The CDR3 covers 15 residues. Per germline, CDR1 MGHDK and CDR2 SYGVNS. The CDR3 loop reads CASSAQTGTLYGYTF. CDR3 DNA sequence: TGTGCCAGCAGTGCCCAGACCGGGACCCTCTATGGCTACACCTTC.

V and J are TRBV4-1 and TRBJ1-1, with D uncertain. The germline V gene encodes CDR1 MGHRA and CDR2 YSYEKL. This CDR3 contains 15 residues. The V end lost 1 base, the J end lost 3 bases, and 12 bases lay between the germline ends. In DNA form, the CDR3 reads TGCGCCAGCAGCCAAGCACCCACTAGGGACACTGAAGCTTTCTTT. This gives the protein CASSQAPTRDTEAFF.

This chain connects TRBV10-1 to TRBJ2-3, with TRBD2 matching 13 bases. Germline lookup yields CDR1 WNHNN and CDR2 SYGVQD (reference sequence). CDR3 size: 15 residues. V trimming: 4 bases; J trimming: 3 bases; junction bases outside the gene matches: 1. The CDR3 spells CASSAGLAGTDTQYF. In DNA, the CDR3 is TGCGCCAGCAGTGCGGGACTAGCGGGAACAGATACGCAGTATTTT.

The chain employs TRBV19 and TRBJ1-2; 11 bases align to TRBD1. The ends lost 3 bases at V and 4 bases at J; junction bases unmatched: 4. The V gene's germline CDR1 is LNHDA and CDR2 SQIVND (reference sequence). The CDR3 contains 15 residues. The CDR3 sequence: CASSMAGTGGYGYTF. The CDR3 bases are TGTGCCAGTAGTATGGCCGGGACAGGGGGCTATGGCTACACCTTC.

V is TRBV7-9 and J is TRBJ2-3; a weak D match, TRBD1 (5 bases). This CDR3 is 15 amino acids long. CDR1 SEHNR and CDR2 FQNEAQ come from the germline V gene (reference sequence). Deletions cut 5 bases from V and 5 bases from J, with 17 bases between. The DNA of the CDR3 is TGTGCCAGCAGCCAAGGGGCTAAATCGGGAGATACGCAGTATTTT. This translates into CASSQGAKSGDTQYF.